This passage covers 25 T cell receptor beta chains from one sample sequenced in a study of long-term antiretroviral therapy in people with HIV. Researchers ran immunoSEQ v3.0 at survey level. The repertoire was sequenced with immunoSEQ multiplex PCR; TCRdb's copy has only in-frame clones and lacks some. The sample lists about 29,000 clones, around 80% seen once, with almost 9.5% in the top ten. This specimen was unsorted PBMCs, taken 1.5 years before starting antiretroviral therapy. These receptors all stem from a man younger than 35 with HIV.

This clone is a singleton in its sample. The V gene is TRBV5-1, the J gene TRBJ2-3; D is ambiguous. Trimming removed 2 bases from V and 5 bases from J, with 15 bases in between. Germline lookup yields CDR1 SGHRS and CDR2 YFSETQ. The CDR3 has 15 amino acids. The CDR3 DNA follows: TGCGCCAGCAGCTTTAACGCCAACAACCGAGATACGCAGTATTTT. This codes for CASSFNANNRDTQYF.

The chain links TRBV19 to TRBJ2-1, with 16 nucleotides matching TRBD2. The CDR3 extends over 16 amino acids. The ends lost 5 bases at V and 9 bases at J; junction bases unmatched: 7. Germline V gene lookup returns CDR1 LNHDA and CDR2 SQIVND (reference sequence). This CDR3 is CASSSGTSGGAGEQFF. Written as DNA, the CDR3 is TGTGCCAGTAGTTCCGGGACTAGCGGGGGGGCCGGTGAGCAGTTCTTC.

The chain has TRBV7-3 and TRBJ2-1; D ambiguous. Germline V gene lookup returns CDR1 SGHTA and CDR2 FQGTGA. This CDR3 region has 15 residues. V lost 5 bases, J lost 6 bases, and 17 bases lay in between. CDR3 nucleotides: TGTGCCAGCAGCCCCTCGGACCATTCGTCCAATGAGCAGTTCTTC. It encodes CASSPSDHSSNEQFF.

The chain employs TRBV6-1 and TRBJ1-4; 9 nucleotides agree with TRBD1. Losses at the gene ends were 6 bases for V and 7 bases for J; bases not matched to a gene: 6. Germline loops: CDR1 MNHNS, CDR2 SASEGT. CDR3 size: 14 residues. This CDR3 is CASSGQGSVEKLFF. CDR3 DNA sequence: TGTGCCAGCAGCGGACAGGGGTCAGTTGAAAAACTGTTTTTT.

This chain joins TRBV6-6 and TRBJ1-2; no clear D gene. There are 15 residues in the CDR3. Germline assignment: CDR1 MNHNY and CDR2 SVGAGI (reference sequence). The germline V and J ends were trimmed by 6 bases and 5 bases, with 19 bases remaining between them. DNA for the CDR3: TGTGCCAGCAGCCTCCCCACGGCTACCTCGTATGGCTACACCTTC. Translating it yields CASSLPTATSYGYTF.

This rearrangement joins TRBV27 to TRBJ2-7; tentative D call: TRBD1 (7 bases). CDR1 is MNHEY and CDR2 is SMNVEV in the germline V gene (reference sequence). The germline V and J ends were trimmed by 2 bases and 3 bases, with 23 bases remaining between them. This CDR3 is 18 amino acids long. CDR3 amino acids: CASSLKRTGDWLFYEQYF. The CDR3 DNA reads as TGTGCCAGCAGTTTAAAGCGAACAGGGGACTGGCTATTCTACGAGCAGTACTTC.

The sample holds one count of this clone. For the CDR3, the DNA is TGTGCCAGCAGGGACCAGTATTACGAGCAGTACTTC. Residues: CASRDQYYEQYF. The gene calls are TRBV28 and TRBJ2-7, with D hard to call. V lost 6 bases to trimming and J lost 4 bases, with 10 bases between them. This CDR3 region has 12 residues. The germline V gene has CDR1 MDHEN and CDR2 SYDVKM. The whole variable domain, remainder taken from reference TRBV28 and TRBJ2-7, is DVKVTQSSRYLVKRTGEKVFLECVQDMDHENMFWYRQDPGLGLRLIYFSYDVKMKEKGDIPEGYSVSREKKERFSLILESASTNQTSMYLCASRDQYYEQYFGPGTRLTVT.

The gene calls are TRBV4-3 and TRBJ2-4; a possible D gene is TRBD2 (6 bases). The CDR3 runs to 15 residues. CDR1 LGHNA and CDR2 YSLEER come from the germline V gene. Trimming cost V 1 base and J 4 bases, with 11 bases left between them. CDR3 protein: CASSQVVSGKNIQYF. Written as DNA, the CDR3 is TGCGCCAGCAGCCAAGTAGTTAGCGGAAAAAACATTCAGTACTTC.

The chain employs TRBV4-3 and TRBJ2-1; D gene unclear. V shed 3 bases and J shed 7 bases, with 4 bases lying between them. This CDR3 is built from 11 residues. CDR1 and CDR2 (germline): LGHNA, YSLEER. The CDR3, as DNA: TGCGCCAGCAGCCACCGTAATGAGCAGTTCTTC. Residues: CASSHRNEQFF.

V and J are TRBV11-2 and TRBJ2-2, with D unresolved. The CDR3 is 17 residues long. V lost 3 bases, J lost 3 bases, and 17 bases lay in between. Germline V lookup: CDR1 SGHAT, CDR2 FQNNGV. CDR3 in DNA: TGTGCCAGCAGCTTCGATGAGGTCACAGATCACACCGGGGAGCTGTTTTTT. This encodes CASSFDEVTDHTGELFF.

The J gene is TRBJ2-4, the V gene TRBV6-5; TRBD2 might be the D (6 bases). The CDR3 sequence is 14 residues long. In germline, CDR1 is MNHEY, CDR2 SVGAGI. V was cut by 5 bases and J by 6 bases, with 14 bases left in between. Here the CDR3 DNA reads TGTGCCAGCAGTACTCGGGACGGGAGAAACATTCAGTACTTC. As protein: CASSTRDGRNIQYF.

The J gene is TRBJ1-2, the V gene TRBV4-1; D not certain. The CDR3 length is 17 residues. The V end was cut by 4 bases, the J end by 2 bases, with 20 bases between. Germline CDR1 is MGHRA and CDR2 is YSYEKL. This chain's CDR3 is CASSPSTHPDRNYGYTF. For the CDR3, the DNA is TGCGCCAGCAGCCCATCAACCCACCCCGACCGAAACTATGGCTACACCTTC.

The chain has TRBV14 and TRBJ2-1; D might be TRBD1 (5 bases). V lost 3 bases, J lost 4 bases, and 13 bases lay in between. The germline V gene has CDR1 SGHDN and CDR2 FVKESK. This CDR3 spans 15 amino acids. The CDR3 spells CASSQVQGPYNEQFF. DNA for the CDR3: TGTGCCAGCAGCCAGGTGCAGGGCCCTTACAATGAGCAGTTCTTC.

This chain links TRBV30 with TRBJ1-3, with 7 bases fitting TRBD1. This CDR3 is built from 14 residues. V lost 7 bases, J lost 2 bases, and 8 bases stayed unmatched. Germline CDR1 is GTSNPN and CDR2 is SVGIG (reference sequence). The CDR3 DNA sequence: TGTGCCTCCACGGACAGGAGTACTGGAAACACCATATATTTT. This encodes CASTDRSTGNTIYF.

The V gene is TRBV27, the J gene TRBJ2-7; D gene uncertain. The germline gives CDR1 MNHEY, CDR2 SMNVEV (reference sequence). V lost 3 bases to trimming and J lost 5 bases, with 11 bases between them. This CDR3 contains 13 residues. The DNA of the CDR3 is TGTGCCAGCAGTTTTCTAGACGTCGACGAGCAGTACTTC. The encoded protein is CASSFLDVDEQYF.

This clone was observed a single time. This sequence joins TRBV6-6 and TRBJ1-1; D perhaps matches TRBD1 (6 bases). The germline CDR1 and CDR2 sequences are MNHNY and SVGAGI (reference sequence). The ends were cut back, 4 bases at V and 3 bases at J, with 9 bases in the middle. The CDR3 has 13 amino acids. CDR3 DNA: TGTGCCAGCAGTTCCGACAGGTACACTGAAGCTTTCTTT. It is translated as CASSSDRYTEAFF.

CDR3 sequence reads: CASSFGLGENEAFF. The CDR3 DNA follows: TGTGCCAGCAGCTTCGGCTTGGGGGAAAATGAAGCTTTCTTT. The V call is TRBV5-6, the J call TRBJ1-1, with a weak D call TRBD1 (5 bases). Germline V gene sequence: CDR1 SGHDT, CDR2 YYEEEE. This CDR3 contains 14 residues. V lost 2 bases to trimming and J lost 7 bases, with 15 bases between them. The whole variable domain, filled in from reference TRBV5-6 and TRBJ1-1, reads DAGVTQSPTHLIKTRGQQVTLRCSPKSGHDTVSWYQQALGQGPQFIFQYYEEEERQRGNFPDRFSGHQFPNYSSELNVNALLLGDSALYLCASSFGLGENEAFFGQGTRLTVV.

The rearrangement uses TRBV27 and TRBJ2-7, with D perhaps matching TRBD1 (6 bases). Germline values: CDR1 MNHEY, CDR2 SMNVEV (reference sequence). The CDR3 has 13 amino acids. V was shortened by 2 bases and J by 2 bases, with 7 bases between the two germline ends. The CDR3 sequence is CASSLGGTYEQYF. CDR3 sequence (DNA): TGTGCCAGCAGTTTAGGGGGCACCTACGAGCAGTACTTC.

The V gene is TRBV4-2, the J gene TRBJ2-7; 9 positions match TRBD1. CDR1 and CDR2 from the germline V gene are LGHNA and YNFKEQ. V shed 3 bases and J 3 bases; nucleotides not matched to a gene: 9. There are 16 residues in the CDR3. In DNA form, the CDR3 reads TGTGCCAGCAGCCACCACAAGGCGGACAGGGGCTACGAGCAGTACTTC. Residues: CASSHHKADRGYEQYF.

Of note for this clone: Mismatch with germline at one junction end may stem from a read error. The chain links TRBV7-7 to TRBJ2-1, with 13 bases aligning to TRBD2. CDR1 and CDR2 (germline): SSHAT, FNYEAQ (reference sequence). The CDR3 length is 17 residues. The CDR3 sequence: CASSPTPGLAGANEQFF. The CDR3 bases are TGTGCTAGCAGCCCCACCCCAGGACTAGCGGGGGCCAATGAGCAGTTCTTC.

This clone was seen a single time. The CDR3 DNA reads as TGTGCCAGCAGTGAAGCGGGGCCCTGGACTGAAGCTTTCTTT. Protein: CASSEAGPWTEAFF. The gene calls are TRBV2 and TRBJ1-1; D might be TRBD1 (5 bases). Trimming took off 0 bases at V and 5 bases at J, with 10 bases between the two ends. The CDR3 length is 14 residues. Germline-derived CDR1 and CDR2 are SNHLY and FYNNEI.

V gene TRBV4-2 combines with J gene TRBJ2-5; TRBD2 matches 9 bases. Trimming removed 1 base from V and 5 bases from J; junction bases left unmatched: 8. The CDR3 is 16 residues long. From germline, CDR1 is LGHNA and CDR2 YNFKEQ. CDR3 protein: CASSQGAGGGRETQYF. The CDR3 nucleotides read TGTGCCAGCAGCCAAGGAGCGGGGGGCGGGAGGGAGACCCAGTACTTC.

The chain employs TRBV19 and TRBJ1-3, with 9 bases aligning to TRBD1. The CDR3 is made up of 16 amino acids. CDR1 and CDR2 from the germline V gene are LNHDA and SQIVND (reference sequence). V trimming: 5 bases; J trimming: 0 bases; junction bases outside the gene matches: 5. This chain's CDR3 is CASSFGQGSSGNTIYF. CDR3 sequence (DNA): TGTGCCAGTAGTTTCGGACAGGGGAGCTCTGGAAACACCATATATTTT. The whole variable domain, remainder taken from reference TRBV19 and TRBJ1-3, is DGGITQSPKYLFRKEGQNVTLSCEQNLNHDAMYWYRQDPGQGLRLIYYSQIVNDFQKGDIAEGYSVSREKKESFPLTVTSAQKNPTAFYLCASSFGQGSSGNTIYFGEGSWLTVV.

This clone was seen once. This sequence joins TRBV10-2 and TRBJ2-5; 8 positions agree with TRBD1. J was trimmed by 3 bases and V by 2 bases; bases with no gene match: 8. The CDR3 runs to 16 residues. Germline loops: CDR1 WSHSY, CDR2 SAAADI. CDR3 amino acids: CASSETDRAVEETQYF. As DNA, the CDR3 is TGCGCCAGCAGTGAGACGGACAGGGCGGTGGAAGAGACCCAGTACTTC.

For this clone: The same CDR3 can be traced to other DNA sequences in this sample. The CDR3: CASSISTGSTDTQYF. CDR3 in DNA: TGTGCCAGTAGTATTTCCACAGGCTCAACAGATACGCAGTATTTT. V and J are TRBV19 and TRBJ2-3; TRBD1 is a possible D gene (5 bases). V shed 3 bases and J shed 3 bases, with 13 bases lying between them. Germline V lookup: CDR1 LNHDA, CDR2 SQIVND (reference sequence). The CDR3 has 15 residues.